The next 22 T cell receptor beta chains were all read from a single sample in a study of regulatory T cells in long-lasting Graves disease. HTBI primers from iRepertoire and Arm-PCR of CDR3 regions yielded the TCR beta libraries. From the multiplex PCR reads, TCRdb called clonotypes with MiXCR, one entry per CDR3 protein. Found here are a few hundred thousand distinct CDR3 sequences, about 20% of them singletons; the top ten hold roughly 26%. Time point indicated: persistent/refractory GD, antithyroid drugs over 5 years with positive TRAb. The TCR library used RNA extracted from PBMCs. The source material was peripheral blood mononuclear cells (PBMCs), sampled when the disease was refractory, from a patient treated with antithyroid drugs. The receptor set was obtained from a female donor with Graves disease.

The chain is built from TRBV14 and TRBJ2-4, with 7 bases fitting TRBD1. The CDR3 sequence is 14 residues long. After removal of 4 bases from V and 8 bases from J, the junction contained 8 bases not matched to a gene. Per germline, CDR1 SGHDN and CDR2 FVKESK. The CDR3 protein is CASSPDRPADIQYF. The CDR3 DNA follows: TGTGCCAGCAGCCCGGACAGGCCGGCGGACATTCAGTACTTC. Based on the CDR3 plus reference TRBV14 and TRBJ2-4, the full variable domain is EAGVTQFPSHSVIEKGQTVTLRCDPISGHDNLYWYRRVMGKEIKFLLHFVKESKQDESGMPNNRFLAERTGGTYSTLKVQPAELEDSGVYFCASSPDRPADIQYFGAGTRLSVL.

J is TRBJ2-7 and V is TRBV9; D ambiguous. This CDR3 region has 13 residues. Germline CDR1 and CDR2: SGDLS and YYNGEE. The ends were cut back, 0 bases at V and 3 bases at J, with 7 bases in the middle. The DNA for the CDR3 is TGTGCCAGCAGCGTAGAGGACGGCTACGAGCAGTACTTC. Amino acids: CASSVEDGYEQYF.

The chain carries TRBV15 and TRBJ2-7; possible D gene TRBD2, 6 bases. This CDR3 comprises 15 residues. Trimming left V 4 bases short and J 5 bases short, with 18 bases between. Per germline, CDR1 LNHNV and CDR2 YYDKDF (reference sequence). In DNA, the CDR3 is TGTGCCACCAGCACGGGAGCCCTCCCATGGAACGAGCAGTACTTC. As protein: CATSTGALPWNEQYF.

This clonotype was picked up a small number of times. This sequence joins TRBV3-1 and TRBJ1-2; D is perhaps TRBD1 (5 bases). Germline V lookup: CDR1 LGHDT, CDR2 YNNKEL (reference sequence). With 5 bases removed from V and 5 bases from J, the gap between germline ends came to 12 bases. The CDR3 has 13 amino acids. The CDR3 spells CASSTVPGYGYTF. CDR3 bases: TGTGCCAGCAGCACCGTTCCAGGGTATGGCTACACCTTC.

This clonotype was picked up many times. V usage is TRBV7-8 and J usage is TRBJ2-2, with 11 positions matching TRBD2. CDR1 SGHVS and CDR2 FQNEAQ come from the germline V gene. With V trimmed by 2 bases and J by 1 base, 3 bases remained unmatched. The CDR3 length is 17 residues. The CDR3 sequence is CASSLSTSGGNTGELFF. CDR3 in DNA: TGTGCCAGCAGCTTATCCACTAGCGGGGGGAACACCGGGGAGCTGTTTTTT.

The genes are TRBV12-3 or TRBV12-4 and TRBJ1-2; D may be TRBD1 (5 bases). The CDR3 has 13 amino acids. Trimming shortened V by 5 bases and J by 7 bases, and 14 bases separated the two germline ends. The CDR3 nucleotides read TGTGCCAGCAGTGCAGGGCTCTACTGTGGCTACACCTTC. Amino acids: CASSAGLYCGYTF.

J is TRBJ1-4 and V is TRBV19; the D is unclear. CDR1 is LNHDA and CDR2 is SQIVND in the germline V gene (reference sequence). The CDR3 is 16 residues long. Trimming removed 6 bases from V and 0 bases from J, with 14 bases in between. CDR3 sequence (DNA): TGTGCCAGTAGACTGCAGTCGGGATCAACTAATGAAAAACTGTTTTTT. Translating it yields CASRLQSGSTNEKLFF.

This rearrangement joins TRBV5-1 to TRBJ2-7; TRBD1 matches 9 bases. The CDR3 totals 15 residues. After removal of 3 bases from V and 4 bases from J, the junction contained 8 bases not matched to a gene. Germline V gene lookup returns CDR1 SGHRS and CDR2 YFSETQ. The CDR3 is CASSWMGQGGYEQYF. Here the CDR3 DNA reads TGCGCCAGCAGCTGGATGGGACAGGGCGGTTACGAGCAGTACTTC. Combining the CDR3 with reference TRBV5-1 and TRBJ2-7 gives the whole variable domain KAGVTQTPRYLIKTRGQQVTLSCSPISGHRSVSWYQQTPGQGLQFLFEYFSETQRNKGNFPGRFSGRQFSNSRSEMNVSTLELGDSALYLCASSWMGQGGYEQYFGPGTRLTVT.

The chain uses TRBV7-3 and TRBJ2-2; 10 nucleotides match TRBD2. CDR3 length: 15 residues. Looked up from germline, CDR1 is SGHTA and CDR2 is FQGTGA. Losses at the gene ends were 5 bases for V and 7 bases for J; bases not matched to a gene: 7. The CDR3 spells CASSPNLAGVGELFF. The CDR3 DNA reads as TGTGCCAGCAGCCCCAACCTAGCGGGAGTCGGGGAGCTGTTTTTT.

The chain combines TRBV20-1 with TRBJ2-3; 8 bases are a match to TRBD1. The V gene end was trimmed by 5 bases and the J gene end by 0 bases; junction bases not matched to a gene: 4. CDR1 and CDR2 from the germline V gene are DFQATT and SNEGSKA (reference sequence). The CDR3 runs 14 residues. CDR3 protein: CSADRTGSTDTQYF. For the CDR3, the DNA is TGCAGTGCTGACCGGACAGGGAGCACAGATACGCAGTATTTT.

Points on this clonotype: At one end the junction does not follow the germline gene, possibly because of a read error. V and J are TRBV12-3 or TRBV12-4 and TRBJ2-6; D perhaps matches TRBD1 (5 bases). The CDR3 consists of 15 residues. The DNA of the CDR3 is TGTGCCAGCAGGCAGGGTCCCTCTGGGGCCAACGTCCTGATTTTC. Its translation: CASRQGPSGANVLIF.

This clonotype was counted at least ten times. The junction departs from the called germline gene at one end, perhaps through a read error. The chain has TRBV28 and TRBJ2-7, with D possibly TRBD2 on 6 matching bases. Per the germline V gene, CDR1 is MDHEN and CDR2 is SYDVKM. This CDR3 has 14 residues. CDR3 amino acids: CASSFGGATYEQYF. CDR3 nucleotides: TGCGCCAGCAGCTTTGGAGGGGCCACGTACGAGCAGTACTTC.

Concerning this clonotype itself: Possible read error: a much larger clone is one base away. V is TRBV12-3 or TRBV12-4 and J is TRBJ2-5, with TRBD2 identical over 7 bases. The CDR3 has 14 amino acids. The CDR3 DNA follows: TGTGTCAGCAGACCCGGGACTATAAAAGAGACCCAGTACTTC. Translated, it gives CVSRPGTIKETQYF.

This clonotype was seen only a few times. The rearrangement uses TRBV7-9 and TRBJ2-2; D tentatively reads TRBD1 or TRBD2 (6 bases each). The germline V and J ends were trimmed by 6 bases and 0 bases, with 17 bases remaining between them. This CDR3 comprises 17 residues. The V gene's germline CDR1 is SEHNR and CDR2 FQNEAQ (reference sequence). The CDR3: CASRPKGGLANTGELFF. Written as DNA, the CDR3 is TGTGCCAGCAGGCCCAAGGGGGGCCTCGCGAACACCGGGGAGCTGTTTTTT. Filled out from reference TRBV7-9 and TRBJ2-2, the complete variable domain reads DTGVSQNPRHKITKRGQNVTFRCDPISEHNRLYWYRQTLGQGPEFLTYFQNEAQLEKSRLLSDRFSAERPKGSFSTLEIQRTEQGDSAMYLCASRPKGGLANTGELFFGEGSRLTVL.

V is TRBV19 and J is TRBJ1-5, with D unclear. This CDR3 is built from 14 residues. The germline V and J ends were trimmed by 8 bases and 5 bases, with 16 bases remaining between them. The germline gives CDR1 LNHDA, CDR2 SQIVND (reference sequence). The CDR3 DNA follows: TGTGCCAGTGACGTTGAGGGTAGGGATCAGCCCCAGCATTTT. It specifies CASDVEGRDQPQHF.

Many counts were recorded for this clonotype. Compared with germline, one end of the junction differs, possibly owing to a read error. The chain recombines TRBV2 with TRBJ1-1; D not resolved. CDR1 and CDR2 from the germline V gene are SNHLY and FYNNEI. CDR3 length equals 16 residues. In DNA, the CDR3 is TGTGCCAGCAGTCAAGCCAGGACTCCCCGAGGAACTGAAGCTTTCTTT. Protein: CASSQARTPRGTEAFF.

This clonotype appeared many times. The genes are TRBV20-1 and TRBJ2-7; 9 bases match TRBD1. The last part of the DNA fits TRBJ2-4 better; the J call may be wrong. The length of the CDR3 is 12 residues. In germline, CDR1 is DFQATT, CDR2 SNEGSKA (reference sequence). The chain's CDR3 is CSATVTGGIQYF. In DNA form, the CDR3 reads TGCAGTGCTACCGTGACAGGGGGCATTCAGTACTTC.

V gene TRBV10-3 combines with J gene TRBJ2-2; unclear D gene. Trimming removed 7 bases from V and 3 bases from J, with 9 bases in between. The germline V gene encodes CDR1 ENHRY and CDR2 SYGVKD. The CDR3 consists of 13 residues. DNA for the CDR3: TGTGCCATCAAGATAGCCGACACCGGGGAGCTGTTTTTT. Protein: CAIKIADTGELFF.

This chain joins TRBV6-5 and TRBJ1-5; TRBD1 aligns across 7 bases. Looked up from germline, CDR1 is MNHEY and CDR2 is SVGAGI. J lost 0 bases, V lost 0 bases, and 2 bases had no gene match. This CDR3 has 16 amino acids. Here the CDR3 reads CASSYSGQSSNQPQHF. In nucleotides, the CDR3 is TGTGCCAGCAGTTACTCGGGACAGAGTAGCAATCAGCCCCAGCATTTT.

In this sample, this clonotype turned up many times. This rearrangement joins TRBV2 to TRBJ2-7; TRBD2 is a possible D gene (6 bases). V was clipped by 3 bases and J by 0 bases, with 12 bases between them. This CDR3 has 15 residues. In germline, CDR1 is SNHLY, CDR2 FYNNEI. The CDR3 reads CASSDGGIRSYEQYF. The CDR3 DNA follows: TGTGCCAGCAGTGATGGGGGGATCCGCTCCTACGAGCAGTACTTC.

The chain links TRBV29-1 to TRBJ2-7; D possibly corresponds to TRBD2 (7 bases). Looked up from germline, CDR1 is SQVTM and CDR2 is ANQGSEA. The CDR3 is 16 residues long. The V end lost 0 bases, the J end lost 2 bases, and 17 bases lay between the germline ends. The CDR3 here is CSVEDPTRGPPYEQYF. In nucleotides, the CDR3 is TGCAGCGTTGAAGATCCCACGCGGGGGCCCCCCTACGAGCAGTACTTC.

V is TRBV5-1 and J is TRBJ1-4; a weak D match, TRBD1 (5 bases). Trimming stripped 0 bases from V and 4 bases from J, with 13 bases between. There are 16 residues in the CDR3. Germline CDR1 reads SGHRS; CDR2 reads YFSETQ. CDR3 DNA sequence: TGCGCCAGCAGCTTGGGGTCCGGGGCCTTTAATGAAAAACTGTTTTTT. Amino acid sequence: CASSLGSGAFNEKLFF.